One and the same sample provided the 22 T cell receptor beta chains below, sequenced in a study of identical twins. TCRdb called the 5' RACE reads again in MiXCR, with one record for every CDR3 protein. The table shows around 220,000 distinct CDR3 sequences, with over 11% occurring only once. Sequencing was performed on memory (CD45RO+) T cells sorted from blood. These receptors all stem from a woman between 18 and 30 years old in good health.

This clonotype appeared a single time. This chain links TRBV6-1 with TRBJ1-1, with D unresolved. V lost 4 bases and J 1 base, leaving 13 bases between the germline ends. Germline-derived CDR1 and CDR2 are MNHNS and SASEGT. The CDR3 spans 15 residues. The CDR3 DNA sequence: TGTGCCAGCAGTGCCCTGTCCCTCGGGAACACTGAAGCTTTCTTT. It specifies CASSALSLGNTEAFF.

This clonotype was recorded a few times. This CDR3 is CASSQEGYYGYTF. CDR3 in DNA: TGTGCCAGCAGCCAGGAGGGGTACTATGGCTACACCTTC. V and J are TRBV3-1 and TRBJ1-2; D is possibly TRBD1 (5 bases). Germline V gene lookup returns CDR1 LGHDT and CDR2 YNNKEL (reference sequence). Deletions cut 3 bases from V and 3 bases from J, with 8 bases between. This CDR3 has 13 amino acids.

The J gene is TRBJ2-2, the V gene TRBV6-2 or TRBV6-3; maybe TRBD1 (7 bases). The V gene's germline CDR1 is MNHEY and CDR2 SVGEGT. CDR3 length equals 15 residues. Trimming left V 5 bases short and J 4 bases short, with 14 bases between. CDR3 sequence reads: CASSRTRGATGELFF. The CDR3 region has the DNA TGTGCCAGCAGTCGAACCAGGGGGGCCACCGGGGAGCTGTTTTTT.

This clonotype was detected ten times or more. The junction does not match germline at one end; this may be a read error. The chain joins TRBV5-1 to TRBJ1-1, with a weak D call TRBD1 (5 bases). The CDR3 totals 13 residues. CDR1 and CDR2 from the germline V gene are SGHRS and YFSETQ. The CDR3 DNA reads TGTGCCAGCAGCTTGTTGGGGGACACTGAAGCTTTCTTT. Translated, it gives CASSLLGDTEAFF.

The chain joins TRBV6-4 to TRBJ2-2; D is perhaps TRBD2 (7 bases). CDR1 and CDR2 from the germline V gene are MRHNA and SNTAGT. Trimming cost V 7 bases and J 3 bases, with 9 bases left between them. The CDR3 runs 13 residues. The CDR3 here is CASKGGDTGELFF. The DNA for the CDR3 is TGTGCCAGCAAAGGGGGGGACACCGGGGAGCTGTTTTTT.

This clonotype was picked up many times. J is TRBJ1-1 and V is TRBV7-9; D not certain. Germline-derived CDR1 and CDR2 are SEHNR and FQNEAQ (reference sequence). V was cut by 4 bases and J by 1 base, with 4 bases left in between. The CDR3 is 12 residues long. CDR3 amino acids: CASSSANTEAFF. The CDR3 region has the DNA TGTGCCAGCAGCTCAGCGAACACTGAAGCTTTCTTT.

The V and J genes are TRBV5-1 and TRBJ1-1, with a tentative D call TRBD1 (6 bases). V was cut by 2 bases and J by 5 bases, with 13 bases left in between. The germline gives CDR1 SGHRS, CDR2 YFSETQ. This CDR3 region has 14 residues. CDR3 region: CASSFTGFGTEAFF. As DNA, the CDR3 is TGCGCCAGCAGCTTCACAGGGTTTGGGACTGAAGCTTTCTTT.

Only a few counts were recorded for this clonotype. The chain recombines TRBV3-1 with TRBJ2-1; D is perhaps TRBD1 or TRBD2 (5 bases each). Deletions cut 1 base from V and 9 bases from J, with 7 bases between. The CDR3 is 12 amino acids. Germline V gene data show CDR1 as LGHDT and CDR2 as YNNKEL (reference sequence). This CDR3 reads CASSQGGVEQFF. The CDR3 DNA reads as TGTGCCAGCAGCCAAGGAGGGGTTGAGCAGTTCTTC.

The table lists this clonotype with a count of one. The gene calls are TRBV6-2 or TRBV6-3 and TRBJ2-3; perhaps TRBD2 as D (6 bases). The V and J ends lost 8 bases and 1 base respectively, with 25 bases between them. Germline loops: CDR1 MNHEY, CDR2 SVGEGT. The CDR3 length is 18 residues. The chain's CDR3 is CASGPGRGRATGTDTQYF. CDR3 nucleotide sequence: TGTGCCAGCGGCCCGGGGCGGGGCCGAGCGACTGGCACAGATACGCAGTATTTT.

This clonotype was counted a few times. The genes are TRBV20-1 and TRBJ1-1, with a tentative D call TRBD1 (6 bases). This CDR3 has 13 amino acids. Per the germline V gene, CDR1 is DFQATT and CDR2 is SNEGSKA (reference sequence). V shed 3 bases and J shed 3 bases, with 11 bases lying between them. The CDR3: CSASQGGDTEAFF. CDR3 coding DNA: TGCAGTGCTAGCCAAGGGGGAGACACTGAAGCTTTCTTT.

This clonotype has a handful of counts. The rearrangement links TRBV24-1 to TRBJ2-5, with D hard to call. V lost 10 bases to trimming and J lost 7 bases, with 6 bases between them. The CDR3 has 9 amino acids. Germline V gene data show CDR1 as KGHDR and CDR2 as SFDVKD. CDR3 region: CATGSTQYF. The CDR3 DNA sequence: TGTGCCACAGGGTCGACCCAGTACTTC.

This rearrangement joins TRBV4-3 to TRBJ2-4, with D hard to call. There are 16 residues in the CDR3. Trimming removed 0 bases at V and 0 bases at J, with 9 bases between. Germline-derived CDR1 and CDR2 are LGHNA and YSLEER. CDR3 sequence: CASSQDAWVAKNIQYF. CDR3 sequence (DNA): TGCGCCAGCAGCCAAGATGCGTGGGTAGCCAAAAACATTCAGTACTTC.

Ten or more counts support this clonotype. The chain is built from TRBV4-3 and TRBJ1-4; no clear D gene. The CDR3 runs to 14 residues. V lost 4 bases and J lost 7, with 13 bases in between. Germline loops: CDR1 LGHNA, CDR2 YSLEER. The CDR3 protein is CASSRERSSEKLFF. CDR3 nucleotides: TGCGCCAGCAGCCGAGAAAGAAGTAGTGAAAAACTGTTTTTT.

In its sample, this clonotype was seen a few times. The chain links TRBV5-5 to TRBJ2-7; D perhaps matches TRBD1 (5 bases). CDR3 length equals 13 residues. CDR1 and CDR2 from the germline V gene are SGHKS and YYEKEE (reference sequence). Between the trimmed V and J ends, which lost 7 bases and 0 bases, there was a span of 11 bases. DNA of the CDR3: TGTGCCAGCTCCCAGGGTCCCTCCTACGAGCAGTACTTC. It translates to CASSQGPSYEQYF. Drawing the rest from reference TRBV5-5 and TRBJ2-7, the complete variable domain is DAGVTQSPTHLIKTRGQQVTLRCSPISGHKSVSWYQQVLGQGPQFIFQYYEKEERGRGNFPDRFSARQFPNYSSELNVNALLLGDSALYLCASSQGPSYEQYFGPGTRLTVT.

This clonotype was detected ten times or more. The chain joins TRBV7-9 to TRBJ1-3; D uncertain. Trimming removed 0 bases at V and 8 bases at J, with 14 bases between. The CDR3 is made up of 15 amino acids. In germline, CDR1 is SEHNR, CDR2 FQNEAQ (reference sequence). CDR3 loop: CASSLAVLPVDTIYF. The CDR3 DNA is TGTGCCAGCAGCTTAGCGGTCCTTCCCGTAGACACCATATATTTT.

This clonotype was seen only a few times. The chain couples TRBV20-1 to TRBJ1-2; tentatively, D is TRBD1 (5 bases). The germline V gene encodes CDR1 DFQATT and CDR2 SNEGSKA (reference sequence). The CDR3 length is 13 residues. The CDR3 DNA is TGCAGAGTAAAGCCGACAGCGAACTATGGCTACACCTTC. Translated: CRVKPTANYGYTF.

This clonotype showed up just a few times. This chain links TRBV20-1 with TRBJ2-1; TRBD2 matches at 7 bases. V lost 3 bases to trimming and J lost 4 bases; unmatched junction nucleotides: 6. Germline V CDR1 and CDR2: DFQATT, SNEGSKA (reference sequence). This CDR3 contains 14 residues. CDR3 loop: CSARNPGGYNEQFF. The CDR3 nucleotides read TGCAGTGCTAGGAACCCGGGGGGATACAATGAGCAGTTCTTC.

This rearrangement joins TRBV5-1 to TRBJ2-3; 7 bases line up with TRBD2. The germline CDR1 and CDR2 sequences are SGHRS and YFSETQ. The CDR3 length is 15 residues. V shed 7 bases, J shed 0 bases, and the junction held 8 bases outside the gene matches. This CDR3 reads CASRTTSASTDTQYF. The CDR3, as DNA: TGCGCCAGCCGGACCACTAGCGCTAGCACAGATACGCAGTATTTT. Combining the CDR3 with reference TRBV5-1 and TRBJ2-3 gives the whole variable domain KAGVTQTPRYLIKTRGQQVTLSCSPISGHRSVSWYQQTPGQGLQFLFEYFSETQRNKGNFPGRFSGRQFSNSRSEMNVSTLELGDSALYLCASRTTSASTDTQYFGPGTRLTVL.

In its sample, this clonotype was seen a few times. The chain carries TRBV4-2 and TRBJ2-7, with TRBD2 identical over 11 bases. This CDR3 is 14 amino acids long. V dropped 4 bases and J dropped 5; count of bases not matched to a gene: 4. Germline V gene sequence: CDR1 LGHNA, CDR2 YNFKEQ. In DNA, the CDR3 is TGTGCCAGCAGCCTATTAGCGGGAGGGGACGAGCAGTACTTC. This codes for CASSLLAGGDEQYF.

This clonotype was counted a few times. The V and J genes are TRBV6-1 and TRBJ2-2; D is undetermined. The CDR3 is 14 residues long. Per the germline V gene, CDR1 is MNHNS and CDR2 is SASEGT. The germline V and J ends were trimmed by 7 bases and 0 bases, with 9 bases remaining between them. The DNA of the CDR3 is TGTGCCAGCATTGGCATTTCGAACACCGGGGAGCTGTTTTTT. It is translated as CASIGISNTGELFF.

J is TRBJ2-2 and V is TRBV11-2; TRBD1 might be the D (5 bases). Germline V CDR1 and CDR2: SGHAT, FQNNGV. The CDR3 spans 15 residues. Trimming pared 2 bases from V and 7 bases from J, leaving 14 bases between. The CDR3 DNA is TGTGCCAGCAGCTTACAGGGATTCCTGCGCGGGGAGCTGTTTTTT. Translation: CASSLQGFLRGELFF.

This clonotype was seen at least ten times. V usage is TRBV5-1 and J usage is TRBJ1-4; TRBD1 is a possible D gene (5 bases). The germline V gene has CDR1 SGHRS and CDR2 YFSETQ. Between the trimmed V and J ends, which lost 0 bases and 2 bases, there was a span of 11 bases. This CDR3 region has 16 residues. The CDR3 region has the DNA TGCGCCAGCAGCTTGGGGGGCCAGGCGACTAATGAAAAACTGTTTTTT. Its protein is CASSLGGQATNEKLFF.